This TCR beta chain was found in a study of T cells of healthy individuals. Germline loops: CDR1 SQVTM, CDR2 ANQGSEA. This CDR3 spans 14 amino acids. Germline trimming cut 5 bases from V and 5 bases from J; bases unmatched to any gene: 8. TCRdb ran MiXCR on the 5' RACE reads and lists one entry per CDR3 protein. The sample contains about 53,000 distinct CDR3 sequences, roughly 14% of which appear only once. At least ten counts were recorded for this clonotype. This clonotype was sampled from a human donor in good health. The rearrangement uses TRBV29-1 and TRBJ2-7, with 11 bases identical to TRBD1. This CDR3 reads CSVPWTGGGNEQYF. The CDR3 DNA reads TGCAGCGTTCCCTGGACAGGGGGCGGGAACGAGCAGTACTTC.